One and the same sample provided the 13 T cell receptor beta chains below, sequenced in a study of T-cell reconstitution after alpha-beta-depleted transplantation in children. Preparation of the TCRbeta library was carried out with unique molecular identifiers. Each CDR3 protein gets one entry after TCRdb re-called the PCR reads with MiXCR. The sample contains about 420,000 distinct CDR3 sequences, about 16% of which appear only once. Sequenced material: PBMCs, mostly from graft donor cells, taken 360 days after TCRalphabeta/CD19-depleted stem cell transplant. These receptors were taken from a boy under two years old who had a stem cell transplant for Wiskott-Aldrich syndrome, so the T cells may come from the graft donor.

The gene calls are TRBV11-2 and TRBJ2-5, with a possible D match to TRBD1 (5 bases). CDR3 size: 15 residues. Looked up from germline, CDR1 is SGHAT and CDR2 is FQNNGV. The V and J ends lost 1 base and 3 bases respectively, with 12 bases between them. CDR3 amino acids: CASSLGGRVEETQYF. The CDR3 nucleotides are TGTGCCAGCAGCTTAGGGGGCAGGGTAGAAGAGACCCAGTACTTC. The full variable domain, rest sourced from reference TRBV11-2 and TRBJ2-5, is EAGVAQSPRYKIIEKRQSVAFWCNPISGHATLYWYQQILGQGPKLLIQFQNNGVVDDSQLPKDRFSAERLKGVDSTLKIQPAKLEDSAVYLCASSLGGRVEETQYFGPGTRLLVL.

This clonotype was seen more than once but under ten times. The chain uses TRBV14 and TRBJ2-7, with D possibly matching TRBD1 (5 bases). Trimming removed 6 bases at V and 3 bases at J, with 15 bases between. Germline loops: CDR1 SGHDN, CDR2 FVKESK. The CDR3 sequence is 14 residues long. CDR3 in amino acids: CASRRAGYRYEQYF. CDR3 DNA: TGTGCCAGCAGACGAGCAGGGTATCGCTACGAGCAGTACTTC.

The V gene is TRBV7-8, the J gene TRBJ2-7; 8 bases align to TRBD1. J gave up 4 bases and V 7 bases, and 15 bases lay outside the gene matches. The CDR3 totals 16 residues. The germline gives CDR1 SGHVS, CDR2 FQNEAQ. CDR3 region: CASNVGGSGGKYEQYF. In DNA form, the CDR3 reads TGTGCCAGCAATGTGGGCGGGTCAGGGGGCAAGTACGAGCAGTACTTC.

Only a few counts were recorded for this clonotype. This chain joins TRBV24-1 and TRBJ2-6; the D is unclear. The CDR3 covers 15 residues. Germline V gives CDR1 KGHDR, CDR2 SFDVKD. V was shortened by 4 bases and J by 0 bases, with 6 bases between the two germline ends. This CDR3 reads CATSERSSGANVLTF. The CDR3 DNA reads as TGTGCCACCAGTGAACGGAGCTCTGGGGCCAACGTCCTGACTTTC.

The CDR3 protein is CATSRDGGGEQFF. The CDR3 DNA is TGTGCCACCAGCAGAGATGGGGGGGGTGAGCAGTTCTTC. The chain uses TRBV15 and TRBJ2-1; 7 positions agree with TRBD2. Germline CDR1 LNHNV, CDR2 YYDKDF (reference sequence). This CDR3 spans 13 amino acids. Trimming cost V 0 bases and J 9 bases; bases outside gene matches: 2.

This rearrangement joins TRBV6-5 to TRBJ2-5; 9 nucleotides agree with TRBD2. The germline V gene encodes CDR1 MNHEY and CDR2 SVGAGI. V lost 2 bases to trimming and J lost 2 bases; unmatched junction nucleotides: 3. The CDR3 is 15 residues long. The chain's CDR3 is CASSYGGLAQETQYF. The CDR3 nucleotides read TGTGCCAGCAGTTACGGGGGACTAGCACAAGAGACCCAGTACTTC.

This clonotype was recorded a few times. This chain's CDR3 is CAISGKSGTDTQYF. DNA of the CDR3: TGTGCCATCAGTGGAAAGTCGGGGACAGATACGCAGTATTTT. This sequence joins TRBV10-3 and TRBJ2-3; possible D gene TRBD2, 5 bases. Germline CDR1 is ENHRY and CDR2 is SYGVKD. CDR3 length equals 14 residues. V was trimmed by 4 bases and J by 3 bases, leaving 11 bases between them.

This clonotype showed up just a few times. The V and J genes are TRBV27 and TRBJ2-7; D uncertain. The CDR3 is made up of 14 amino acids. The V end was cut by 4 bases, the J end by 2 bases, with 12 bases between. CDR1 is MNHEY, CDR2 SMNVEV, per germline (reference sequence). CDR3 residues: CASSSVVGAYEQYF. The CDR3 DNA reads TGTGCCAGCAGTTCCGTAGTAGGCGCCTACGAGCAGTACTTC.

The V call is TRBV4-1, the J call TRBJ1-2; TRBD1 might be the D (6 bases). This CDR3 has 16 amino acids. The V gene's germline CDR1 is MGHRA and CDR2 YSYEKL. The V and J ends lost 0 bases and 3 bases respectively, with 14 bases between them. The CDR3 loop reads CASSQDGTNSYYGYTF. CDR3 sequence (DNA): TGCGCCAGCAGCCAAGATGGGACAAACAGTTACTATGGCTACACCTTC.

This clonotype appeared a few times. The chain carries TRBV10-3 and TRBJ2-7; 8 nucleotides match TRBD1. CDR1 is ENHRY, CDR2 SYGVKD, per germline. This CDR3 spans 13 amino acids. Losses at the gene ends were 6 bases for V and 5 bases for J; bases not matched to a gene: 6. CDR3 region: CAIRQGELNEQYF. CDR3 coding DNA: TGTGCCATCAGACAGGGGGAGTTGAACGAGCAGTACTTC.

The chain carries TRBV11-1 and TRBJ2-3, with 8 bases lining up with TRBD2. Germline V gene sequence: CDR1 SGHAT, CDR2 FQDESV (reference sequence). CDR3 size: 19 residues. Trimming cost V 3 bases and J 0 bases; bases outside gene matches: 14. The CDR3 coding sequence is TGTGCCAGCAGCTTTGGAATGGGTCTCGGGGGGGCTAGCACAGATACGCAGTATTTT. This translates into CASSFGMGLGGASTDTQYF. The complete variable domain, with remaining parts taken from reference TRBV11-1 and TRBJ2-3, reads EAEVAQSPRYKITEKSQAVAFWCDPISGHATLYWYRQILGQGPELLVQFQDESVVDDSQLPKDRFSAERLKGVDSTLKIQPAELGDSAMYLCASSFGMGLGGASTDTQYFGPGTRLTVL.

The chain couples TRBV19 to TRBJ1-5; D might be TRBD1 (6 bases). The CDR3 consists of 13 residues. V lost 8 bases, J lost 3 bases, and 11 bases lay in between. Germline V gives CDR1 LNHDA, CDR2 SQIVND (reference sequence). The CDR3 sequence: CASSGHSNQPQHF. The CDR3 DNA follows: TGTGCCAGTTCGGGACACTCCAATCAGCCCCAGCATTTT.

A few counts support this clonotype. The V gene is TRBV6-2 or TRBV6-3, the J gene TRBJ2-3; D is possibly TRBD1 or TRBD2 (5 bases each). The CDR3 runs 15 residues. V lost 4 bases and J 5 bases, leaving 16 bases between the germline ends. Germline loops: CDR1 MNHEY, CDR2 SVGEGT. The CDR3 is CASSFPPGPGDTQYF. CDR3 DNA sequence: TGTGCCAGCAGTTTTCCTCCGGGACCCGGAGATACGCAGTATTTT.